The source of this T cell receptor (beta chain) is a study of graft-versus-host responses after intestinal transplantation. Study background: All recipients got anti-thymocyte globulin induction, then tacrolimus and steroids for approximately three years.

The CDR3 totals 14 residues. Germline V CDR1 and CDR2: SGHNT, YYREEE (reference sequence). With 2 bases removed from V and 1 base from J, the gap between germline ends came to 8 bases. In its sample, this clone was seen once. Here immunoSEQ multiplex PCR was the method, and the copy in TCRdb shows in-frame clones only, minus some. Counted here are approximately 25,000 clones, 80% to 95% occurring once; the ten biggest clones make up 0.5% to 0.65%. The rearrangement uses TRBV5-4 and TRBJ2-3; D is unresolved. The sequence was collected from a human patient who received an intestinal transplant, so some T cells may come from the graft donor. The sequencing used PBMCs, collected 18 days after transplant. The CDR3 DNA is TGTGCCAGCAGCTTTGATCAGGGCACAGATACGCAGTATTTT. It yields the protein CASSFDQGTDTQYF. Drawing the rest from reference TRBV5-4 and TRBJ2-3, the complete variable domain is ETGVTQSPTHLIKTRGQQVTLRCSSQSGHNTVSWYQQALGQGPQFIFQYYREEENGRGNFPPRFSGLQFPNYSSELNVNALELDDSALYLCASSFDQGTDTQYFGPGTRLTVL.